This T cell receptor (beta chain) was sequenced in a study of response to subunit inactivated influenza vaccine. TCRdb passed the RT-PCR reads through MiXCR, listing each CDR3 protein once. The data contain approximately 500,000 distinct CDR3 sequences, about an eighth of them singletons. CDR3 length: 15 amino acids. The V gene's germline CDR1 is LGHDT and CDR2 YNNKEL (reference sequence). The V gene lost 1 base and the J gene lost 3 bases, with 13 bases spanning the gap. The chain recombines TRBV3-1 with TRBJ2-7, with D maybe TRBD2 (6 bases). The specimen was PBMCs from blood, collected about 6 weeks after vaccination. The receptor was isolated from a man between 45 and 60 years old who received an inactivated influenza vaccine. The CDR3 loop is CASSQGVGTVYEQYF. The CDR3 bases are TGTGCCAGCAGCCAAGGGGTCGGGACTGTCTACGAGCAGTACTTC.